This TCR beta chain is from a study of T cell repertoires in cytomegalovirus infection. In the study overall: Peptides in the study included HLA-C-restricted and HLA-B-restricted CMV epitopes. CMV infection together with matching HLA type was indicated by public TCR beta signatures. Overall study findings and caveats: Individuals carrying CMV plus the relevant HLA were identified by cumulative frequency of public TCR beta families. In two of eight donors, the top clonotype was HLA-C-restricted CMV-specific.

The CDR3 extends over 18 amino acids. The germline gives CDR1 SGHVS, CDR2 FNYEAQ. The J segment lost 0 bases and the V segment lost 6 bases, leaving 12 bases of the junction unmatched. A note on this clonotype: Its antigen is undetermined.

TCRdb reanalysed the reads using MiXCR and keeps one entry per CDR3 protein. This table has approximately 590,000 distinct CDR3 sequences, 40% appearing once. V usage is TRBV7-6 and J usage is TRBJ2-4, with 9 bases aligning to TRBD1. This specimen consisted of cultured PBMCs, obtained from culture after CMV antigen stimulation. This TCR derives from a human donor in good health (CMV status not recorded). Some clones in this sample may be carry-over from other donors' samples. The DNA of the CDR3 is TGTGCCAGCAGTTCTCCCGGGACAGGGACACTAGCCAAAAACATTCAGTACTTC. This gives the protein CASSSPGTGTLAKNIQYF.